A selection of T cell receptor beta chains follows, all from one sample in a study of T-cell memory formation after mild COVID-19. MiXCR, run by TCRdb on the 5' RACE reads, gives a single entry per CDR3 protein. This table holds approximately 210,000 distinct CDR3 sequences, around 18% found once. Sequencing was performed on PBMCs or a T cell subset sorted from them (not recorded which). These receptor sequences come from an adult woman who had mild COVID-19 (a few samples of this study predate the infection). Cell type and time point are not known. Both conserved end residues are part of each CDR3. D genes are given only for firm matches. Clone size is stated in some rows and not others, as once, few, many or a class when expanded.

j_call | d_call | cdr3_length | v_call | clone_size | cdr3_nt | cdr3_aa
TRBJ1-2 | TRBD1 | 17 | TRBV12-3/TRBV12-4 | . | TGTGCCAGCAGTTTGTTTGGGCCAGGGGGCGCAAACTATGGCTACACCTTC | CASSLFGPGGANYGYTF
TRBJ1-1 | TRBD1 | 13 | TRBV6-5 | few | TGTGCCAGCACCGTACAGGGGTTCACTGAAGCTTTCTTT | CASTVQGFTEAFF
TRBJ1-6 | . | 15 | TRBV9 | . | TGTGCCAGCAGCGTAGGGGCCTCCTATAATTCACCCCTCCACTTT | CASSVGASYNSPLHF
TRBJ1-1 | TRBD1 | 15 | TRBV7-3 | few | TGTGCCAGCAGCTCCACAGGGGGGACGAACACTGAAGCTTTCTTT | CASSSTGGTNTEAFF
TRBJ2-5 | TRBD2 | 13 | TRBV7-2 | few | TGTGCCAGCAGCTTAGACGGACTAGCGGGAGTGCACTTC | CASSLDGLAGVHF
TRBJ1-1 | TRBD1 | 14 | TRBV27 | few | TGTGCCAGCAAGAAACAGGGGATGAACACTGAAGCTTTCTTT | CASKKQGMNTEAFF
TRBJ1-5 | . | 14 | TRBV6-6 | . | TGTGCCAGCAGTTACCGGGGGGTAGGTCAGCCCCAGCATTTT | CASSYRGVGQPQHF
TRBJ1-1 | . | 16 | TRBV27 | many | TGTGCCAGCAGTTTGAAAGGTTTGCGCATGAACACTGAAGCTTTCTTT | CASSLKGLRMNTEAFF
TRBJ1-1 | TRBD1 | 12 | TRBV20-1 | . | TGCAGTGCACCGGACAGGGGCCCTGAAGCTTTCTTT | CSAPDRGPEAFF
TRBJ2-7 | . | 10 | TRBV29-1 | . | TGCAGCGGGGGGGACTACGAGCAGTACTTC | CSGGDYEQYF
TRBJ2-7 | . | 16 | TRBV4-3 | . | TGCGCCAGCAGCCAAGATATTCGGGGCGGGTCCTACGAGCAGTACTTC | CASSQDIRGGSYEQYF
TRBJ1-4 | . | 15 | TRBV5-5 | . | TGTGCCAGCAGCTTGGCGGGACGGTTTGAAGAAAAACTGTTTTTT | CASSLAGRFEEKLFF
TRBJ2-5 | TRBD1 | 19 | TRBV5-1 | . | TGCGCCAGCAGCTTGGGTATCGGAGGGACAGGGGGGCTCCAAGAGACCCAGTACTTC | CASSLGIGGTGGLQETQYF
TRBJ2-3 | . | 14 | TRBV7-8 | . | TGTGCCAGCAGCTTTGTTGCTAGCACAGATACGCAGTATTTT | CASSFVASTDTQYF
TRBJ2-7 | . | 15 | TRBV18 | . | TGTGCCAGCTCACCACCAGCAGGAACCTACGGCGAGCAGTACTTC | CASSPPAGTYGEQYF
TRBJ1-2 | . | 12 | TRBV5-1 | many | TGCGCCAGCAGCTTCTCGTCCAAGGGCTACACCTTC | CASSFSSKGYTF
TRBJ2-1 | TRBD2 | 16 | TRBV3-1 | . | TGTGCCAGCAGCCGACAAGCGGGGGGCTTAAACAATGAGCAGTTCTTC | CASSRQAGGLNNEQFF
TRBJ1-2 | . | 13 | TRBV20-1 | few | TGCAGTGCTAGAGGCGGGGAGGGAGCTGACTACACCTTC | CSARGGEGADYTF
TRBJ2-3 | . | 13 | TRBV20-1 | . | TGCAGTGCCGGCCCCTCTGTCACAGATACGCAGTATTTT | CSAGPSVTDTQYF
TRBJ1-1 | TRBD1 | 13 | TRBV24-1 | few | TGTGCCACCAGTGACACGGACAGGGGTGAAGCTTTCTTT | CATSDTDRGEAFF